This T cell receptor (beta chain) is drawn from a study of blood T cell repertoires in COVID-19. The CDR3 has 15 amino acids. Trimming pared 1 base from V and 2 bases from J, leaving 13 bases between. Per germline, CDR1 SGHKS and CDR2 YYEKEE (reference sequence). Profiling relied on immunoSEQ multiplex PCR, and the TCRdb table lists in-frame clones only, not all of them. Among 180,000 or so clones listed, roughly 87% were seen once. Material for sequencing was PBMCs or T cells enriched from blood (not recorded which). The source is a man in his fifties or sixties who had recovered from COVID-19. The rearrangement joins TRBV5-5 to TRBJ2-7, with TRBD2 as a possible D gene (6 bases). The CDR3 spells CASSLQGGTTYEQYF. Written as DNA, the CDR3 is TGTGCCAGCAGCTTGCAGGGCGGGACCACCTACGAGCAGTACTTC.